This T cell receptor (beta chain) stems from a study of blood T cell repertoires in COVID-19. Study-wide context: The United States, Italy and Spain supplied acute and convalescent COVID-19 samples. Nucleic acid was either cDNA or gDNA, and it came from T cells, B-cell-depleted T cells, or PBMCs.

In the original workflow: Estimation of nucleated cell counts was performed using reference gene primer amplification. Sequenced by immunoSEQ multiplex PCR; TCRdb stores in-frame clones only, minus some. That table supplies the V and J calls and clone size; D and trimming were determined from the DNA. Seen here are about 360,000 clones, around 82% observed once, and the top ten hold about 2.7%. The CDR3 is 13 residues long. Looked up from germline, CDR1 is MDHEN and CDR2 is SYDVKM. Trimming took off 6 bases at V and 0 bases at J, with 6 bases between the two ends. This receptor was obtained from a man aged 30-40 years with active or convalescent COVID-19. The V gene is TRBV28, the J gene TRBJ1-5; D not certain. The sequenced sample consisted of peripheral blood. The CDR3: CASRPSSNQPQHF. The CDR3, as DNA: TGTGCCAGCAGACCTAGTAGCAATCAGCCCCAGCATTTT.